Listed below are T cell receptor beta chains from one sample, sequenced in a study of blood T cells in healthy people across ages. MiXCR, run by TCRdb on the 5' RACE reads, gives a single entry per CDR3 protein. The sample lists hundreds of thousands of distinct CDR3 sequences, over 45% seen once, with about 20% in the top ten. The specimen was blood. Receptors originate from a man aged 30 to 45 in good health. Both conserved end residues are part of each CDR3. A D gene is named only where the DNA matches it firmly. Where a row states a size, it is once, few, many or the class of an expanded clone; other rows omit it.

j_call v_call clone_size d_call cdr3_nt cdr3_aa
TRBJ2-7 TRBV7-9 few NA TGTGCCAGCAGCTTGGGACATTTAGGCGAGCAGTACTTC CASSLGHLGEQYF
TRBJ2-2 TRBV20-1 NA TRBD1 TGCAGTACAGGGGGCAACACCGGGGAGCTGTTTTTT CSTGGNTGELFF
TRBJ2-5 TRBV12-3/TRBV12-4 few NA TGTGCCAGCAGACCGAACAATGACCCACAGTACTTC CASRPNNDPQYF
TRBJ2-2 TRBV27 NA NA TGTGCCAGCACCAACCGGTGGACCCCCGGGGAGCTGTTTTTT CASTNRWTPGELFF
TRBJ1-2 TRBV7-2 few NA TGTGCCAGCAGCCCACACGCCGAGAAGCTCTATGGCTACACCTTC CASSPHAEKLYGYTF
TRBJ1-2 TRBV7-9 NA TRBD1 TGTGCCAGCAGCCTGGACAGGGAAGATGGCTACACCTTC CASSLDREDGYTF
TRBJ2-5 TRBV7-9 NA NA TGTGCCAGCAGCCCGAGGACTGGCGCCCGGGAGACCCAGTACTTC CASSPRTGARETQYF
TRBJ1-6 TRBV7-9 few NA TGTGCCAGCAGCTTAATAGGCGGAACCCTCCACTTT CASSLIGGTLHF
TRBJ2-4 TRBV2 NA TRBD2 TGTGCCAGCAGCCCGGGATTCAACCTAGCGGGAGCCAAAAACATTCAGTACTTC CASSPGFNLAGAKNIQYF
TRBJ2-3 TRBV20-1 NA NA TGCAGTGCTACCAACGCACAAGGCACAGATACGCAGTATTTT CSATNAQGTDTQYF
TRBJ2-3 TRBV13 NA TRBD1 TGTGCCAGCAGCCTCGGACAGGGAAGGAGGAGTAAGGATACGCAGTATTTT CASSLGQGRRSKDTQYF
TRBJ2-1 TRBV20-1 NA TRBD2 TGCAGTGCTAGAGCCCCTAGCGGGAGCAATGAGCAGTTCTTC CSARAPSGSNEQFF
TRBJ2-3 TRBV3-1 NA NA TGTGCCAGCAGCCAAGATCGGATCGGCAGAAGCACAGATACGCAGTATTTT CASSQDRIGRSTDTQYF
TRBJ2-5 TRBV11-1 NA TRBD2 TGTGCCAGCAGTAGCGGGAATCAAGAGACCCAGTACTTC CASSSGNQETQYF
TRBJ2-7 TRBV11-2 few NA TGTGCCAGCAGCTTAGCCCCGGCCGGGGCCTCCTACGAGCAGTACTTC CASSLAPAGASYEQYF
TRBJ2-7 TRBV11-3 NA NA TGTGCCAGCAGCTTAGATGTGGGGTTTGGACGAACCGACTCCTACGAGCAGTACTTC CASSLDVGFGRTDSYEQYF
TRBJ2-1 TRBV28 NA NA TGTGCCAGCAGTTTGTCGGGTTCCATGCTGTTCTTC CASSLSGSMLFF
TRBJ2-6 TRBV20-1 NA NA TGCAGTGCTAGAAGGTTGGCCAACGTCCTGACTTTC CSARRLANVLTF
TRBJ2-3 TRBV12-3/TRBV12-4 few NA TGTGCCAGCAGCATAGGGGGCACAGATACGCAGTATTTT CASSIGGTDTQYF
TRBJ1-1 TRBV25-1 NA NA TGTGCCAGCAGTGAAGGTGGAAGGGGTGCGGCTGAAGCTTTCTTT CASSEGGRGAAEAFF
TRBJ2-7 TRBV20-1 NA NA TGCAGTGGCAACCCGGGGCCTGCCTACGAGCAGTACTTC CSGNPGPAYEQYF
TRBJ1-1 TRBV5-1 NA NA TGCGCCAGCAGCTTGGTACCCGGGGATGAGGGTACTGAAGCTTTCTTT CASSLVPGDEGTEAFF
TRBJ2-5 TRBV4-3 few TRBD1 TGCGCCAGCAGCCACGGGACAGGATCCATTCAAGAGACCCAGTACTTC CASSHGTGSIQETQYF
TRBJ1-4 TRBV20-1 NA TRBD1 TGCAGTGCGACGGACAGGGGCACGGGTTTATTTACTGAAAAACTGTTTTTT CSATDRGTGLFTEKLFF
TRBJ1-1 TRBV5-1 NA TRBD1 TGCGCCAGCAGTAAATCAGGGGGCGGTGAAGCTTTCTTT CASSKSGGGEAFF
TRBJ2-7 TRBV11-3 NA NA TGTGCCAGCAGTTCCCGGACCTACAATGAGCAGTACTTC CASSSRTYNEQYF
TRBJ2-5 TRBV5-1 NA TRBD2 TGCGCCAGCAGCGCCTACATGACTAGCGGGGTGCAGTACTTC CASSAYMTSGVQYF
TRBJ2-1 TRBV20-1 NA NA TGCAGTGCTAGTCAGGGGCGTGAGCAGTTCTTC CSASQGREQFF
TRBJ2-1 TRBV11-2 NA NA TGTGCCAGCAGCTTTGGTCAAGGGGTTGAGCAGTTCTTC CASSFGQGVEQFF
TRBJ1-5 TRBV20-1 NA NA TGCAGTGCAAATGACGGGGTGGGAAATCAGCCCCAGCATTTT CSANDGVGNQPQHF
TRBJ2-1 TRBV7-9 once NA TGTGCCAGCAGCTTAGAAAAGGGTAGCTCCTACAATGAGCAGTTCTTC CASSLEKGSSYNEQFF
TRBJ2-1 TRBV7-2 NA NA TGTGCCAGCAGCTCCGACGTTGAGCAGTTCTTC CASSSDVEQFF
TRBJ2-7 TRBV6-5 once NA TGTGCCAGCAGCTCCCCATATGGTAACGGGCAGTACTTC CASSSPYGNGQYF